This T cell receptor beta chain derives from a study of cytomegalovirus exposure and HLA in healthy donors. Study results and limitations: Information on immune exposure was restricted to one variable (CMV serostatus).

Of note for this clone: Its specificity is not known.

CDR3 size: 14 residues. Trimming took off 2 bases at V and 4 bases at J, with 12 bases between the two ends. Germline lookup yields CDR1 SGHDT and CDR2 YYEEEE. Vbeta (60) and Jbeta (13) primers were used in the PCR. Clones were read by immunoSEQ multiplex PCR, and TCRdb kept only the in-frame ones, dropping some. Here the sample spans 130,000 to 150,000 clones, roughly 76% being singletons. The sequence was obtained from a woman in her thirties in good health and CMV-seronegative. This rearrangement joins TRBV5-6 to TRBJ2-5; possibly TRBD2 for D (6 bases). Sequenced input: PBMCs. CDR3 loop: CASSFPSGRETQYF. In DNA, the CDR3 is TGTGCCAGCAGCTTCCCGAGCGGGCGAGAGACCCAGTACTTC.